This T cell receptor beta chain was observed in a study of CXCR3-negative and CXCR3-positive naive CD8 T cells. Measured by frequency, this clonotype is medium-sized. What it binds is unknown. Whole-study findings and limits: Naive cells with CXCR3 showed TRB CDR3s that were more hydrophobic than those in CXCR3-negative naive cells. CXCR3 expression partially decreased after cryopreservation; most assays used fresh PBMCs. TRBV-TRBJ usage was similar across naive CXCR3 subsets but distinct in memory cells.

Naivety in CD8+ T cells corresponded to a CD45RO-CCR7+CD27+CD95- phenotype. 5' RACE that incorporated UMI labels was used to prepare the TRB cDNA libraries. From its re-call of the 5' RACE reads, TCRdb lists each CDR3 protein once, without DNA. Its table records about 2,700 distinct CDR3 sequences. Germline values: CDR1 SEHNR, CDR2 FQNEAQ (reference sequence). CDR3 size: 14 residues. The source is a human donor in good health. Some clones in this sample may be carry-over from other donors' samples. Input material: naive CXCR3+ CD8+ T cells from blood. Described subset: CD45RO-CCR7+CD27+CD95- naive CD8+ T cells expressing CXCR3 (TNR3+). The V call is TRBV7-9, the J call TRBJ2-7; absent DNA, TCRdb's TRBD1 call cannot be checked. The CDR3 region is CASSLGQGANEQYF.